The clone carrying this T cell receptor beta chain was detected only a few times. The antigen is undetermined. The CDR3 spans 16 residues. Germline assignment: CDR1 SGHKS and CDR2 YYEKEE (reference sequence). Unmatched junction bases numbered 4, after V lost 2 bases and J lost 0 bases. This sample was taken from a study of identical twins. Study outcomes and limitations: Beta out-of-frame twin sharing showed a weaker excess. Models came in too low on out-of-frame TCR alpha sharing in monozygotic twins.

MiXCR, applied by TCRdb to the 5' RACE reads, yields one record per CDR3 protein. The table has roughly 570,000 distinct CDR3 sequences, 9.6% seen once. These data also formed part of another study, on yellow fever vaccine responses in identical twins.

The TCR was taken from a woman aged 18-29 years in good health. Sequenced material: PBMCs. The genes are TRBV5-5 and TRBJ2-7; 11 bases match TRBD2. This CDR3 is CASSFQGTSGSYEQYF. CDR3 sequence (DNA): TGTGCCAGCAGCTTCCAAGGGACTAGCGGCTCCTACGAGCAGTACTTC.